What follows are 27 T cell receptor beta chains derived from one specimen sequenced in a study of cytomegalovirus exposure and HLA in healthy donors (dated by TCRdb to about 2017). To prepare the library, the immunoSEQ multiplex PCR assay was applied. For the multiplex PCR, a mixture combining 60 forward primers for TCR Vbeta segments and 13 reverse primers for TCR Jbeta segments was used. The source is immuneACCESS, and TCRdb retained only in-frame sequences with V and J called. Part of the clones is not carried over; for the studies checked, unresolved V genes explain less than half of this, and the remainder is unexplained. This sample has 150,000 to 200,000 clones in its table, and less than 90% of those were observed once. 1.9% of the sample goes to the ten largest clones. Sample: PBMCs. These receptors originate from a man aged 18 to 30 in good health and CMV-seronegative.

The chain employs TRBV4-3 and TRBJ2-1; unclear D gene. Germline V gives CDR1 LGHNA, CDR2 YSLEER. The V end was cut by 0 bases, the J end by 8 bases, with 11 bases between. The length of the CDR3 is 14 residues. Here the CDR3 DNA reads TGCGCCAGCAGCCAAGATGAAACTTTGGATGAGCAGTTCTTC. Its protein product is CASSQDETLDEQFF.

This chain connects TRBV5-4 to TRBJ1-2; 12 bases match TRBD1. The trim removed 0 bases at V and 8 bases at J, leaving 11 bases unmatched. CDR3 length: 17 residues. Germline values: CDR1 SGHNT, CDR2 YYREEE (reference sequence). This CDR3 reads CASSLAGTGQGARGYTF. CDR3 bases: TGTGCCAGCAGCTTGGCCGGTACGGGACAGGGGGCGCGAGGCTACACCTTC.

Here the CDR3 DNA reads TGTGCCAGCAATCTCTGGACAGGAAGCTCCTACGAGCAGTACTTC. Residues: CASNLWTGSSYEQYF. The V gene is TRBV28, the J gene TRBJ2-7; 7 nucleotides agree with TRBD1. The germline V gene encodes CDR1 MDHEN and CDR2 SYDVKM. This CDR3 comprises 15 residues. After removal of 7 bases from V and 0 bases from J, the junction contained 9 bases not matched to a gene.

The chain recombines TRBV28 with TRBJ2-1, with TRBD1 as a possible D gene (6 bases). Between the trimmed V and J ends, which lost 7 bases and 0 bases, there was a span of 10 bases. Germline V CDR1 and CDR2: MDHEN, SYDVKM. The length of the CDR3 is 14 residues. CDR3 bases: TGTGCCAGCAACCAGGGGAGCTCCTACAATGAGCAGTTCTTC. Translated, it gives CASNQGSSYNEQFF.

This clone appeared once. J is TRBJ2-1 and V is TRBV11-2, with a possible D match to TRBD1 (6 bases). The CDR3 has 13 amino acids. Per the germline V gene, CDR1 is SGHAT and CDR2 is FQNNGV. Trimming cost V 3 bases and J 8 bases, with 11 bases left between them. CDR3 in amino acids: CASSLYRAYEQFF. CDR3 in DNA: TGTGCCAGCAGCTTGTACAGGGCCTATGAGCAGTTCTTC.

The genes are TRBV7-6 and TRBJ1-5; 7 nucleotides line up with TRBD1. Losses at the gene ends were 1 base for V and 1 base for J; bases not matched to a gene: 4. This CDR3 has 16 residues. CDR1 SGHVS and CDR2 FNYEAQ come from the germline V gene. The CDR3 loop reads CASSLGTGVSNQPQHF. The CDR3 nucleotides read TGTGCCAGCAGCTTAGGGACAGGTGTGAGCAATCAGCCCCAGCATTTT.

The chain carries TRBV5-1 and TRBJ1-1, with 9 bases identical to TRBD1. The CDR3 consists of 15 residues. Unmatched junction bases numbered 6, after V lost 4 bases and J lost 2 bases. Per germline, CDR1 SGHRS and CDR2 YFSETQ. The CDR3: CASSPGQGPNTEAFF. The CDR3 DNA reads TGCGCCAGCAGCCCGGGACAGGGTCCAAACACTGAAGCTTTCTTT. The full variable domain, with the rest looked up from reference TRBV5-1 and TRBJ1-1, is KAGVTQTPRYLIKTRGQQVTLSCSPISGHRSVSWYQQTPGQGLQFLFEYFSETQRNKGNFPGRFSGRQFSNSRSEMNVSTLELGDSALYLCASSPGQGPNTEAFFGQGTRLTVV.

This clone was found a few times. The chain uses TRBV7-9 and TRBJ2-1; D not certain. There are 12 residues in the CDR3. Germline V gene sequence: CDR1 SEHNR, CDR2 FQNEAQ (reference sequence). The V and J ends lost 5 bases and 15 bases respectively, with 17 bases between them. Written as DNA, the CDR3 is TGTGCCAGCAGCCCCGACCCCCCCTACAGGTTCTTC. Translated: CASSPDPPYRFF.

The CDR3 loop is CASSLEGSEQYF. In nucleotides, the CDR3 is TGTGCCAGCAGCTTGGAGGGGTCCGAGCAGTACTTC. The chain couples TRBV5-6 to TRBJ2-7, with D perhaps matching TRBD1 (5 bases). This CDR3 is built from 12 residues. V lost 0 bases and J 6 bases, leaving 7 bases between the germline ends. The germline V gene has CDR1 SGHDT and CDR2 YYEEEE.

This clone appeared a single time. The chain's CDR3 is CASSSRTGGNTIYF. CDR3 sequence (DNA): TGTGCCAGCTCATCCCGGACAGGAGGAAACACCATATATTTT. This chain links TRBV18 with TRBJ1-3, with 7 nucleotides matching TRBD1. V trimming: 5 bases; J trimming: 4 bases; junction bases outside the gene matches: 5. In germline, CDR1 is KGHSH, CDR2 LQKENI. The CDR3 is 14 residues long.

This clone occurred once. The CDR3 spells CASSWTDSNQPQHF. In nucleotides, the CDR3 is TGTGCCAGCAGTTGGACAGATAGCAATCAGCCCCAGCATTTT. The chain has TRBV28 and TRBJ1-5; D is perhaps TRBD1 (6 bases). The CDR3 sequence is 14 residues long. Germline V CDR1 and CDR2: MDHEN, SYDVKM. The V end was cut by 4 bases, the J end by 0 bases, with 7 bases between.

V usage is TRBV15 and J usage is TRBJ2-7, with TRBD1 matching over 9 bases. This CDR3 has 15 residues. The junction had 6 bases not matched to a gene; V was cut back by 0 bases and J by 6 bases. Germline loops: CDR1 LNHNV, CDR2 YYDKDF (reference sequence). The CDR3 protein is CATSRDGDRAREQYF. The CDR3 nucleotides are TGTGCCACCAGCAGAGATGGGGACAGGGCGCGCGAGCAGTACTTC.

The rearrangement links TRBV4-1 to TRBJ2-1; tentatively, D is TRBD1 (5 bases). From germline, CDR1 is MGHRA and CDR2 YSYEKL. V shed 0 bases and J shed 2 bases, with 8 bases lying between them. CDR3 length equals 15 residues. The CDR3 protein is CASSQEGRAYNEQFF. The CDR3 nucleotides read TGCGCCAGCAGCCAAGAGGGCAGGGCCTACAATGAGCAGTTCTTC.

The rearrangement joins TRBV15 to TRBJ1-4; D ambiguous. The ends were cut back, 5 bases at V and 8 bases at J, with 18 bases in the middle. Germline lookup yields CDR1 LNHNV and CDR2 YYDKDF (reference sequence). The CDR3 contains 15 residues. CDR3 coding DNA: TGTGCCACCAGCGCGCTGGGCGGGGAGAGGGAAAAACTGTTTTTT. Protein: CATSALGGEREKLFF.

This clone was counted once. The chain employs TRBV28 and TRBJ1-4; 7 bases are a match to TRBD1. V was clipped by 5 bases and J by 6 bases; unmatched bases: 12. Germline V gene data show CDR1 as MDHEN and CDR2 as SYDVKM. This CDR3 contains 16 residues. For the CDR3, the DNA is TGTGCCAGCAGTCCCCTGGGACAGCCCAAGGATGAAAAACTGTTTTTT. Its protein is CASSPLGQPKDEKLFF. The full variable domain, completed using reference TRBV28 and TRBJ1-4, is DVKVTQSSRYLVKRTGEKVFLECVQDMDHENMFWYRQDPGLGLRLIYFSYDVKMKEKGDIPEGYSVSREKKERFSLILESASTNQTSMYLCASSPLGQPKDEKLFFGSGTQLSVL.

This clone showed up just once. This sequence joins TRBV7-2 and TRBJ1-5; 10 bases are a match to TRBD1. Germline V gives CDR1 SGHTA, CDR2 FQGNSA. The ends lost 0 bases at V and 2 bases at J; junction bases unmatched: 7. The CDR3 has 18 residues. The CDR3 sequence: CASSLAPRGTGGNQPQHF. In DNA, the CDR3 is TGTGCCAGCAGCTTAGCCCCGCGGGGGACAGGGGGCAATCAGCCCCAGCATTTT.

The chain joins TRBV4-3 to TRBJ2-4, with D possibly being TRBD2 (5 bases). V was cut by 5 bases and J by 4 bases, with 9 bases left in between. The CDR3 totals 13 residues. The germline V gene encodes CDR1 LGHNA and CDR2 YSLEER. The CDR3 loop is CASSRGLKNIQYF. CDR3 sequence (DNA): TGCGCCAGCAGCAGAGGGTTGAAAAACATTCAGTACTTC.

The chain is built from TRBV6-1 and TRBJ2-3, with a tentative D call TRBD2 (7 bases). V was clipped by 8 bases and J by 6 bases, with 18 bases between them. The germline gives CDR1 MNHNS, CDR2 SASEGT. This CDR3 has 14 residues. The CDR3 DNA follows: TGTGCCAGCCTGTCCGGGGGGCAGGGGGATACGCAGTATTTT. This translates into CASLSGGQGDTQYF.

This chain joins TRBV5-1 and TRBJ2-2; TRBD2 matches 13 bases. Germline V gene lookup returns CDR1 SGHRS and CDR2 YFSETQ. The CDR3 has 17 amino acids. Losses at the gene ends were 3 bases for V and 6 bases for J; bases not matched to a gene: 8. As DNA, the CDR3 is TGCGCCAGCAGCTCCGGACTAGCGGGAGCAGGGGCCGGGGAGCTGTTTTTT. Translated: CASSSGLAGAGAGELFF.

V gene TRBV23-1 combines with J gene TRBJ2-7; maybe TRBD2 (7 bases). TRBV23-1 has ORF status, its function being uncertain. Trimming pared 6 bases from V and 5 bases from J, leaving 17 bases between. The CDR3 has 14 amino acids. The CDR3 DNA follows: TGCGCCAGCAGCGGGGGGCAGGGGAGGCACGAGCAGTACTTC. Translating gives CASSGGQGRHEQYF.

The rearrangement joins TRBV5-4 to TRBJ1-2, with 9 bases matching TRBD1. V was clipped by 4 bases and J by 1 base; unmatched bases: 2. Per germline, CDR1 SGHNT and CDR2 YYREEE (reference sequence). This CDR3 is 14 amino acids long. CDR3 amino acids: CASSADRGNYGYTF. CDR3 DNA sequence: TGTGCCAGCAGCGCGGACAGGGGTAACTATGGCTACACCTTC.

This chain links TRBV4-1 with TRBJ2-7; TRBD2 matches 9 bases. The J segment lost 1 base and the V segment lost 0 bases, leaving 4 bases of the junction unmatched. The CDR3 loop spans 16 amino acids. CDR1 is MGHRA and CDR2 is YSYEKL in the germline V gene. CDR3 nucleotide sequence: TGCGCCAGCAGCCAAGATAGTCTAGCGGGATCCTACGAGCAGTACTTC. Its translation: CASSQDSLAGSYEQYF.

This clone was found once. This rearrangement joins TRBV5-4 to TRBJ2-3, with 10 bases fitting TRBD2. Trimming removed 0 bases from V and 2 bases from J; junction bases left unmatched: 12. This CDR3 is 19 amino acids long. Germline CDR1 is SGHNT and CDR2 is YYREEE (reference sequence). The DNA of the CDR3 is TGTGCCAGCAGCTTGGAGGCGCCGGAACTAGCGGGATCCACAGATACGCAGTATTTT. Amino acids: CASSLEAPELAGSTDTQYF. Full variable domain (remainder filled in from reference TRBV5-4 and TRBJ2-3): ETGVTQSPTHLIKTRGQQVTLRCSSQSGHNTVSWYQQALGQGPQFIFQYYREEENGRGNFPPRFSGLQFPNYSSELNVNALELDDSALYLCASSLEAPELAGSTDTQYFGPGTRLTVL.

This clone was observed once. The chain is built from TRBV28 and TRBJ2-1; 9 bases fit TRBD1. Germline lookup yields CDR1 MDHEN and CDR2 SYDVKM. J lost 7 bases, V lost 4 bases, and 2 bases had no gene match. The CDR3 runs to 13 residues. CDR3 sequence: CASSSGTGNEQFF. CDR3 in DNA: TGTGCCAGCAGTTCAGGGACAGGGAATGAGCAGTTCTTC. The complete variable domain, with remaining parts taken from reference TRBV28 and TRBJ2-1, reads DVKVTQSSRYLVKRTGEKVFLECVQDMDHENMFWYRQDPGLGLRLIYFSYDVKMKEKGDIPEGYSVSREKKERFSLILESASTNQTSMYLCASSSGTGNEQFFGPGTRLTVL.

The chain combines TRBV19 with TRBJ1-5; no clear D. The V and J ends lost 8 bases and 3 bases respectively, with 14 bases between them. The CDR3 consists of 14 residues. Germline V gives CDR1 LNHDA, CDR2 SQIVND (reference sequence). CDR3 coding DNA: TGTGCCAGTTCCCGAGGGCAGAACAATCAGCCCCAGCATTTT. This sequence encodes CASSRGQNNQPQHF.

The V call is TRBV5-8, the J call TRBJ1-2; 9 positions agree with TRBD1. Germline CDR1 reads SGHTS; CDR2 reads YDEGEE. The ends lost 5 bases at V and 4 bases at J; junction bases unmatched: 6. The CDR3 length is 14 residues. CDR3 DNA: TGTGCCAGCAGACCGGGACAGGGCGTCTATGGCTACACCTTC. This gives the protein CASRPGQGVYGYTF. Full variable domain (outside the CDR3, taken from reference TRBV5-8 and TRBJ1-2): EAGVTQSPTHLIKTRGQQATLRCSPISGHTSVYWYQQALGLGLQFLLWYDEGEERNRGNFPPRFSGRQFPNYSSELNVNALELEDSALYLCASRPGQGVYGYTFGSGTRLTVV.

This chain links TRBV25-1 with TRBJ1-5, with TRBD1 matching 7 bases. The CDR3 extends over 17 amino acids. Germline V lookup: CDR1 MGHDK, CDR2 SYGVNS. V lost 4 bases, J lost 5 bases, and 14 bases stayed unmatched. The CDR3 is CASSGGQYGRRYQPQHF. The CDR3 DNA sequence: TGTGCCAGCAGTGGGGGACAGTACGGAAGGCGGTATCAGCCCCAGCATTTT. Complete variable domain (other parts from reference TRBV25-1 and TRBJ1-5): EADIYQTPRYLVIGTGKKITLECSQTMGHDKMYWYQQDPGMELHLIHYSYGVNSTEKGDLSSESTVSRIRTEHFPLTLESARPSHTSQYLCASSGGQYGRRYQPQHFGDGTRLSIL.